This T cell receptor beta chain was recorded in a study of blood T cells in healthy people across ages. General study results and limits: Diversity figures based on one million T cells were deemed too low.

This clonotype showed up many times. What it binds is unknown. At one end the junction does not follow the germline gene, possibly because of a read error. The CDR3 covers 13 residues. A second 7 to 11 cycle PCR used barcoded and J-beta primers. TCRdb fed the 5' RACE reads into MiXCR, producing one record per CDR3 protein. Here the sample spans hundreds of thousands of distinct CDR3 sequences, roughly 44% being singletons. The chain is built from TRBV12-3 or TRBV12-4 and TRBJ2-5; the D is unclear. The origin of this receptor is a man in his 60s in good health. Sequencing was done on a sample of blood. The CDR3 sequence: CASSLGSAETQYF. Here the CDR3 DNA reads TGTGCCAGCAGCTTAGGATCCGCCGAGACCCAGTACTTC.